These 19 T cell receptor beta chains were all obtained from the same sample, sequenced in a study of T cells in Graves' hyperthyroidism and ophthalmopathy. There were TCR beta CDR3 regions amplified from RNA transcripts. The HTBI primer set drove a first-round RT-PCR of the TCR CDR3. TCRdb re-derived calls from the multiplex PCR reads in MiXCR, one entry per CDR3 protein. The sample lists hundreds of thousands of distinct CDR3 sequences; 45% were seen once. The sample consisted of peripheral blood or thyroid tissue (not recorded which). All receptors derive from an adult man with Graves' disease, either hyperthyroidism or ophthalmopathy (not recorded which).

The chain links TRBV24-1 to TRBJ2-2; tentatively, D is TRBD1 (5 bases). V lost 3 bases to trimming and J lost 8 bases, with 9 bases between them. Germline values: CDR1 KGHDR, CDR2 SFDVKD. The CDR3 consists of 13 residues. CDR3 amino acids: CATSDPRTGELFF. The CDR3 coding sequence is TGTGCCACCAGTGATCCAAGGACAGGGGAGCTGTTTTTT.

The genes are TRBV20-1 and TRBJ1-2; D remains unclear. Germline V lookup: CDR1 DFQATT, CDR2 SNEGSKA (reference sequence). The V and J ends lost 3 bases and 7 bases respectively, with 9 bases between them. The CDR3 sequence is 11 residues long. The CDR3 sequence: CSARLLSGYTF. DNA of the CDR3: TGCAGTGCTAGGTTACTAAGTGGCTACACCTTC.

V is TRBV20-1 and J is TRBJ2-5; TRBD2 agrees at 8 bases. J gave up 0 bases and V 2 bases, and 5 bases lay outside the gene matches. CDR3 length: 15 amino acids. The germline CDR1 and CDR2 sequences are DFQATT and SNEGSKA (reference sequence). Written as DNA, the CDR3 is TGCAGTGCTAGACCGATAGCGGGGTACCAAGAGACCCAGTACTTC. This gives the protein CSARPIAGYQETQYF.

The rearrangement uses TRBV14 and TRBJ1-4, with TRBD1 matching 8 bases. Looked up from germline, CDR1 is SGHDN and CDR2 is FVKESK. The ends lost 4 bases at V and 0 bases at J; junction bases unmatched: 4. CDR3 length equals 16 residues. Written as DNA, the CDR3 is TGTGCCAGCAGCCCCGGGACAGGCGCAACTAATGAAAAACTGTTTTTT. Protein product: CASSPGTGATNEKLFF.

V gene TRBV19 combines with J gene TRBJ1-1; unclear D gene. The length of the CDR3 is 13 residues. Germline V gives CDR1 LNHDA, CDR2 SQIVND (reference sequence). The V end was cut by 6 bases, the J end by 1 base, with 9 bases between. CDR3: CASRIAGNTEAFF. In nucleotides, the CDR3 is TGTGCCAGTAGAATCGCGGGGAACACTGAAGCTTTCTTT. The entire variable domain, with the rest obtained from reference TRBV19 and TRBJ1-1, is as follows: DGGITQSPKYLFRKEGQNVTLSCEQNLNHDAMYWYRQDPGQGLRLIYYSQIVNDFQKGDIAEGYSVSREKKESFPLTVTSAQKNPTAFYLCASRIAGNTEAFFGQGTRLTVV.

A single count supports this clonotype. This sequence joins TRBV10-3 and TRBJ2-2, with a weak D call TRBD1 (6 bases). The CDR3 spans 13 residues. Germline assignment: CDR1 ENHRY and CDR2 SYGVKD. Between the trimmed V and J ends, which lost 10 bases and 5 bases, there was a span of 14 bases. CDR3 sequence: CATIGQSTGELFF. In DNA, the CDR3 is TGTGCCACCATTGGACAGAGTACCGGGGAGCTGTTTTTT.

Details on this clonotype: This may come from a read error, since a much larger clone is one base off. The conserved closing phenylalanine or tryptophan is absent in this CDR3, likely reflecting a read error. This chain connects TRBV10-1 to TRBJ1-6; perhaps TRBD1 as D (5 bases). The CDR3 is 14 amino acids. CDR1 WNHNN and CDR2 SYGVQD come from the germline V gene (reference sequence). CDR3 DNA: TGTGCCAGCAGCCCCGGGGGGTCGATTTCACCCCTCCACCTT. Its protein is CASSPGGSISPLHL.

The V call is TRBV10-3, the J call TRBJ1-2; TRBD1 agrees at 7 bases. The CDR3 loop spans 14 amino acids. Germline V gene sequence: CDR1 ENHRY, CDR2 SYGVKD. J gave up 4 bases and V 6 bases, and 8 bases lay outside the gene matches. CDR3 region: CAISRDRAFYGYTF. The CDR3 region has the DNA TGTGCCATCAGCAGAGACAGGGCGTTCTATGGCTACACCTTC.

In its sample, this clonotype was seen many times. CDR3 loop: CASSLDSEHYTF. Written as DNA, the CDR3 is TGCGCCAGCAGCTTGGACTCAGAACACTACACCTTC. V and J are TRBV5-1 and TRBJ1-2; D not resolved. V shed 0 bases and J shed 10 bases, with 10 bases lying between them. Germline CDR1 reads SGHRS; CDR2 reads YFSETQ. The CDR3 runs to 12 residues.

The CDR3 loop is CASSFTGAKDEKLFF. CDR3 DNA sequence: TGTGCCAGCAGTTTCACGGGGGCAAAGGATGAAAAACTGTTTTTT. The V and J genes are TRBV12-3 or TRBV12-4 and TRBJ1-4, with D maybe TRBD1 (6 bases). CDR3 length: 15 residues. V gave up 3 bases and J gave up 6 bases, with 14 bases separating them.

The gene calls are TRBV20-1 and TRBJ1-5; 8 nucleotides align to TRBD1. The CDR3 length is 12 residues. V dropped 6 bases and J dropped 6; count of bases not matched to a gene: 4. The germline gives CDR1 DFQATT, CDR2 SNEGSKA (reference sequence). As DNA, the CDR3 is TGCAGTGCGCCTGACAGGGGTCAGCCCCAGCATTTT. Protein: CSAPDRGQPQHF.

V usage is TRBV29-1 and J usage is TRBJ2-7; no firm D call. Germline loops: CDR1 SQVTM, CDR2 ANQGSEA. The CDR3 spans 12 residues. Trimming stripped 8 bases from V and 4 bases from J, with 15 bases between. CDR3 region: CSSSGLPYEQYF. In nucleotides, the CDR3 is TGCAGCAGTTCAGGATTACCATACGAGCAGTACTTC.

This chain uses TRBV20-1 with TRBJ1-5; 9 bases are shared with TRBD1. With V trimmed by 0 bases and J by 11 bases, 8 bases remained unmatched. Germline V gene sequence: CDR1 DFQATT, CDR2 SNEGSKA (reference sequence). The CDR3 runs to 14 residues. Here the CDR3 reads CSARDETGGEAQHF. CDR3 in DNA: TGCAGTGCTAGAGATGAGACAGGGGGAGAAGCCCAGCATTTT.

This clonotype appeared many times. The CDR3 sequence: CAIWTGFGNQPQHF. Here the CDR3 DNA reads TGTGCCATCTGGACAGGGTTCGGGAATCAGCCCCAGCATTTT. This rearrangement joins TRBV10-3 to TRBJ1-5; TRBD1 aligns across 8 bases. The junction had 7 bases not matched to a gene; V was cut back by 8 bases and J by 4 bases. This CDR3 has 14 residues. Germline V lookup: CDR1 ENHRY, CDR2 SYGVKD.

For this clonotype: A much larger clone lies a single base off, so this may be a read error. The genes are TRBV7-8 and TRBJ1-2; a possible D gene is TRBD1 (5 bases). Germline V CDR1 and CDR2: SGHVS, FQNEAQ. CDR3 length: 12 residues. CDR3 region: CASRGSGYGHTF. The DNA for the CDR3 is TGTGCCAGCAGGGGGTCAGGGTATGGCCACACCTTC. The full variable domain, in which reference TRBV7-8 and TRBJ1-2 provide the parts outside the CDR3, is GAGVSQSPRYKVAKRGQDVALRCDPISGHVSLFWYQQALGQGPEFLTYFQNEAQLDKSGLPSDRFFAERPEGSVSTLKIQRTQQEDSAVYLCASRGSGYGHTFGSGTRLTVV.

Worth noting for this clonotype: The germline gene is not matched at one end of the junction; a read error may be the cause. The CDR3 DNA reads TGTGCCAGCAGTGAAGCTTCGGGACGATACTACGAGCAGTACTTC. This translates into CASSEASGRYYEQYF. The chain joins TRBV10-2 to TRBJ2-7, with D perhaps TRBD1 or TRBD2 (5 bases each). The CDR3 contains 15 residues. CDR1 and CDR2 (germline): WSHSY, SAAADI.

Only one count was recorded for this clonotype. With a much larger clone just one base away, this may be a read error. The genes are TRBV15 and TRBJ2-5; 8 bases are shared with TRBD2. J lost 5 bases, V lost 6 bases, and 11 bases had no gene match. Germline CDR1 and CDR2: LNHNV and YYDKDF (reference sequence). The CDR3 extends over 15 amino acids. The chain's CDR3 is CATSYSPGGVETQYF. The CDR3, as DNA: TGTGCCACCAGTTATTCGCCGGGGGGGGTGGAGACCCAGTACTTC.

The chain combines TRBV19 with TRBJ1-2, with a possible D match to TRBD1 (6 bases). Germline V lookup: CDR1 LNHDA, CDR2 SQIVND (reference sequence). V dropped 9 bases and J dropped 3 bases, with 11 bases sitting between them. This CDR3 spans 12 amino acids. The CDR3 nucleotides read TGTGCCAGCGACGGACAGTACTATGGCTACACCTTC. It codes for CASDGQYYGYTF.

CDR3 in DNA: TGCGCCAGCAGCGAAAAACCCGGTCCAGTTCGGAATTCACCCCTCCACTTT. Its translation is CASSEKPGPVRNSPLHF. The chain uses TRBV5-1 and TRBJ1-6, with unresolved D. Per the germline V gene, CDR1 is SGHRS and CDR2 is YFSETQ. The CDR3 is made up of 17 amino acids. Trimming stripped 4 bases from V and 7 bases from J, with 21 bases between.